The rows below give T cell receptor beta chains drawn from one sample of a study of blood T cells in healthy people across ages. TCRdb called the 5' RACE reads again in MiXCR, with one record for every CDR3 protein. The sample lists 700,000 to 800,000 distinct CDR3 sequences; roughly 43% were seen once. Sequenced input: blood. Source of these receptors: a woman aged 60 to 75 in good health. Both conserved end residues are part of each CDR3. A D gene is named only where the DNA matches it firmly. The size entry is marked missing in some rows and otherwise reads once, few, many or a size class.

few	TRBV12-5	TRBD1	TRBJ2-1	CASGLGTGYNEQFF	TGTGCTAGTGGTTTGGGGACAGGATACAATGAGCAGTTCTTC
-	TRBV6-1	-	TRBJ2-3	CASSGYSGITDTQYF	TGTGCCAGCAGCGGTTATTCGGGGATCACAGATACGCAGTATTTT
few	TRBV18	TRBD1	TRBJ2-3	CASSPRDSFTDTQYF	TGTGCCAGCTCACCACGGGACAGCTTCACAGATACGCAGTATTTT
many	TRBV10-3	TRBD1	TRBJ1-2	CAIREGQEGGGYTF	TGTGCCATCAGAGAAGGACAGGAAGGCGGTGGCTACACCTTC
-	TRBV12-3/TRBV12-4	TRBD2	TRBJ2-1	CASREREGGFNEQFF	TGTGCCAGCAGGGAGCGGGAGGGAGGGTTCAATGAACAGTTCTTC
-	TRBV6-5	-	TRBJ1-2	CASSYGRANYGYTF	TGTGCCAGCAGTTACGGGAGAGCTAACTATGGCTACACCTTC
-	TRBV7-3	-	TRBJ2-7	CASSPGGDRTYEQYF	TGTGCCAGCAGCCCAGGGGGGGACAGAACCTACGAGCAGTACTTC
-	TRBV7-2	TRBD2	TRBJ2-7	CASNPTTGLAPEQYF	TGTGCCAGCAACCCCACGACGGGACTAGCACCCGAGCAGTACTTC
-	TRBV29-1	-	TRBJ2-1	CSVDINYEQFF	TGCAGCGTTGACATTAATTACGAGCAGTTCTTC
many	TRBV29-1	-	TRBJ2-5	CSVVQVQETQYF	TGCAGCGTTGTACAGGTCCAAGAGACCCAGTACTTC
-	TRBV28	TRBD2	TRBJ2-5	CASSLPSGADYQETQYF	TGTGCCAGCAGTTTACCTAGCGGGGCAGACTACCAAGAGACCCAGTACTTC
-	TRBV7-2	-	TRBJ1-4	CASSLVSATNEKLFF	TGTGCCAGCAGCTTAGTCTCAGCAACTAATGAAAAACTGTTTTTT
few	TRBV25-1	-	TRBJ2-7	CASSELTGTPAEQYF	TGTGCCAGCAGTGAATTGACCGGGACGCCGGCCGAGCAGTACTTC
-	TRBV27	TRBD1	TRBJ2-5	CASRDQGAKETQYF	TGTGCCAGCCGAGACCAGGGGGCGAAAGAGACCCAGTACTTC
-	TRBV20-1	TRBD2	TRBJ2-1	CSASRIRSGRALGENEQFF	TGCAGTGCTAGTCGAATTCGTAGCGGGAGGGCCCTGGGTGAGAATGAGCAGTTCTTC
once	TRBV6-5	TRBD2	TRBJ2-1	CASSPQRGGETQFF	TGTGCCAGCAGTCCTCAGCGGGGTGGGGAGACCCAGTTCTTC